This is a list of T cell receptor beta chains from one sample in a study of CD8+ T cells in alopecia areata. Sequencing used immunoSEQ multiplex PCR; TCRdb keeps in-frame clones, though not all of them. The data show about 190,000 clones, about 60% seen once. Sequences were derived from CD4+ T cells sorted from blood, sampled at week 4, from a patient treated with tofacitinib. Receptor source: a human donor with alopecia areata. CDR3s include the opening cysteine and the closing phenylalanine or tryptophan. Each record gives: J gene, D gene, V gene, clone size, CDR3 protein, CDR3 DNA. D genes are given only for firm matches. Some rows mark clone size as missing; the rest say once, few, many or name a class of expanded clone.

TRBJ2-1 TRBD2 TRBV7-2 . CASSSTSGSFQFF TGTGCCAGCAGCTCCACTAGCGGGTCCTTCCAGTTCTTC
TRBJ2-7 . TRBV2 . CASSLGRAYEQYF TGTGCCAGCAGTTTGGGCAGGGCCTACGAGCAGTACTTC
TRBJ2-1 TRBD2 TRBV25-1 . CASSEAGGPGEQFF TGTGCCAGCAGTGAGGCGGGAGGGCCCGGAGAGCAGTTCTTC
TRBJ2-5 . TRBV29-1 . CSTLGPRETQYF TGCAGCACGCTGGGCCCACGAGAGACCCAGTACTTC
TRBJ1-2 . TRBV5-1 . CASSLQDNYGYTF TGCGCCAGCAGCTTACAGGATAACTATGGCTACACCTTC
TRBJ1-5 . TRBV4-1 few CASSLASGGGNQPQHF TGCGCCAGCAGCCTGGCGTCCGGCGGGGGCAATCAGCCCCAGCATTTT
TRBJ1-5 TRBD1 TRBV29-1 . CSVSLGQGGNQPQHF TGCAGCGTATCCCTCGGACAGGGGGGCAATCAGCCCCAGCATTTT
TRBJ2-3 TRBD1 TRBV29-1 . CSVGDRVTQYF TGCAGCGTGGGGGACAGGGTAACGCAGTATTTT
TRBJ2-5 TRBD2 TRBV29-1 . CSAYLAGKETQYF TGCAGCGCCTACCTAGCGGGAAAAGAGACCCAGTACTTC
TRBJ2-3 . TRBV5-1 . CASARTDTQYF TGCGCCAGCGCGAGGACAGATACGCAGTATTTT
TRBJ1-1 . TRBV28 . CASSFSSTWSPAFF TGTGCCAGCAGTTTCTCCTCGACGTGGTCCCCCGCTTTCTTT
TRBJ1-5 TRBD1 TRBV19 . CASSPEGQGHQPQHF TGTGCCAGTAGTCCCGAGGGACAGGGCCATCAGCCCCAGCATTTT
TRBJ2-2 . TRBV6-5 few CASSPPNTGELFF TGTGCCAGCAGCCCACCAAACACCGGGGAGCTGTTTTTT
TRBJ2-3 TRBD2 TRBV4-1 few CASSQDEAGGVGTQYF TGCGCCAGCAGCCAAGACGAAGCGGGAGGAGTAGGTACGCAGTATTTT
TRBJ1-2 TRBD1 TRBV7-9 once CASSQDRIYGYTF TGTGCCAGCAGCCAGGACAGGATCTATGGCTACACCTTC
TRBJ2-5 . TRBV5-1 . CASSLRGEVETQYF TGCGCCAGCAGCTTGAGGGGGGAGGTCGAGACCCAGTACTTC
TRBJ1-1 . TRBV20-1 few CSATPRTEAFF TGCAGTGCTACCCCGAGGACTGAAGCTTTCTTT